Listed below are T cell receptor beta chains from one sample, sequenced in a study of blood T cells in healthy people across ages. TCRdb redid the calling of the 5' RACE reads with MiXCR, one entry per CDR3 protein. There are 800,000 or so distinct CDR3 sequences in the sample; about 25% occur only once, and under 4% lies in the top ten. The sample also formed part of further work on T cells of mothers and their children.

Sequenced: blood. Receptors were obtained from a boy aged 5-17 years in good health. CDR3s include the opening cysteine and the closing phenylalanine or tryptophan. Fields, in order: J gene, clone size, D gene, V gene, CDR3 DNA, CDR3 protein. The D gene is left open where the match is weak. Clone size is shown for a subset of rows, as once, few, many or a class of expanded clone.

j_gene: TRBJ1-3
abundance: NA
d_gene: NA
v_gene: TRBV2
CDR3nt: TGTGCCAGCAGTGAACTTAGGATCTCTGGAAACACCATATATTTT
CDR3aa: CASSELRISGNTIYF

j_gene: TRBJ1-3
abundance: few
d_gene: NA
v_gene: TRBV10-3
CDR3nt: TGTGCCATCAAGGATAGCCAGGGCGACCGAAACACCATATATTTT
CDR3aa: CAIKDSQGDRNTIYF

j_gene: TRBJ1-2
abundance: NA
d_gene: TRBD1
v_gene: TRBV28
CDR3nt: TGTGCCAGCAGCACCCAGGGGGCTCTGGGTGGCTACACCTTC
CDR3aa: CASSTQGALGGYTF

j_gene: TRBJ2-1
abundance: NA
d_gene: NA
v_gene: TRBV10-3
CDR3nt: TGTGCCATCAGGGGGTCAGAGGAGGGTTGGAATGAGCAGTTCTTC
CDR3aa: CAIRGSEEGWNEQFF

j_gene: TRBJ1-1
abundance: NA
d_gene: TRBD1
v_gene: TRBV9
CDR3nt: TGTGCCAGCAGCCTCGGGACAGCAGGAATGAACACTGAAGCTTTCTTT
CDR3aa: CASSLGTAGMNTEAFF

j_gene: TRBJ1-5
abundance: NA
d_gene: NA
v_gene: TRBV20-1
CDR3nt: TGCAGTGCTTCACAGGGAAGGCTGAATCAGCCCCAGCATTTT
CDR3aa: CSASQGRLNQPQHF

j_gene: TRBJ1-3
abundance: few
d_gene: NA
v_gene: TRBV7-9
CDR3nt: TGTGCCAGCAGCAACCTCGGGGGGAACACCATATATTTT
CDR3aa: CASSNLGGNTIYF

j_gene: TRBJ2-7
abundance: NA
d_gene: NA
v_gene: TRBV20-1
CDR3nt: TGCAGTGCTAGAGTAATCGGGACCTACGAGCAGTACTTC
CDR3aa: CSARVIGTYEQYF

j_gene: TRBJ2-7
abundance: few
d_gene: TRBD1
v_gene: TRBV6-2/TRBV6-3
CDR3nt: TGTGCCAGCAGTTACCGGACAGGACCTACCTACGAGCAGTACTTC
CDR3aa: CASSYRTGPTYEQYF

j_gene: TRBJ2-3
abundance: NA
d_gene: NA
v_gene: TRBV29-1
CDR3nt: TGCAGCGTTGAATCCCAGGGCACAGATACGCAGTATTTT
CDR3aa: CSVESQGTDTQYF

j_gene: TRBJ2-1
abundance: few
d_gene: NA
v_gene: TRBV14
CDR3nt: TGTGCCAGCAGCCAAACGGACAGGGGAGCGGGAGGCCGGTTCAATGAGCAGTTCTTC
CDR3aa: CASSQTDRGAGGRFNEQFF

j_gene: TRBJ2-5
abundance: few
d_gene: NA
v_gene: TRBV12-3/TRBV12-4
CDR3nt: TGTGCCAGCAGTGAGGGACCCAGCCAAGAGACCCAGTACTTC
CDR3aa: CASSEGPSQETQYF

j_gene: TRBJ2-7
abundance: few
d_gene: NA
v_gene: TRBV6-2/TRBV6-3
CDR3nt: TGTGCCAGCAGTTACTCGGACACCATTCGTGAGCAGTACTTC
CDR3aa: CASSYSDTIREQYF

j_gene: TRBJ2-3
abundance: NA
d_gene: NA
v_gene: TRBV15
CDR3nt: TGTGCCACCAGCCAAAACCCGAGCGGTACCACGAATACGCAGTATTTT
CDR3aa: CATSQNPSGTTNTQYF

j_gene: TRBJ2-4
abundance: NA
d_gene: NA
v_gene: TRBV20-1
CDR3nt: TGCAGTGCTAGATGGGGGGCTGCCAAAAACATTCAGTACTTC
CDR3aa: CSARWGAAKNIQYF

j_gene: TRBJ2-2
abundance: few
d_gene: NA
v_gene: TRBV29-1
CDR3nt: TGCAGCGTTGCTAGGCAGGCCACCGGGGAGCTGTTTTTT
CDR3aa: CSVARQATGELFF

j_gene: TRBJ2-4
abundance: few
d_gene: NA
v_gene: TRBV29-1
CDR3nt: TGCAGCGCTCGAAGAGAGGGGATAGCCAAAAACATTCAGTACTTC
CDR3aa: CSARREGIAKNIQYF

j_gene: TRBJ2-5
abundance: few
d_gene: TRBD2
v_gene: TRBV4-3
CDR3nt: TGCGCCAGCAGCCAAACGATTTTGTCTAGCGGGAGTTGGGCCCAAGAGACCCAGTACTTC
CDR3aa: CASSQTILSSGSWAQETQYF

j_gene: TRBJ2-2
abundance: few
d_gene: NA
v_gene: TRBV18
CDR3nt: TGTGCCAGCTCACGGGACACCACCGGGGAGCTGTTTTTT
CDR3aa: CASSRDTTGELFF

j_gene: TRBJ2-5
abundance: few
d_gene: NA
v_gene: TRBV6-5
CDR3nt: TGTGCCAGCAGCAGATCTATAGGTGGTTTGAGGACCCAGTACTTC
CDR3aa: CASSRSIGGLRTQYF

j_gene: TRBJ2-3
abundance: NA
d_gene: NA
v_gene: TRBV7-9
CDR3nt: TGTGCCAGCAGCTTCAGGGAAGGAGGCACAGATACGCAGTATTTT
CDR3aa: CASSFREGGTDTQYF

j_gene: TRBJ1-6
abundance: NA
d_gene: NA
v_gene: TRBV10-3
CDR3nt: TGTGCCATCAGTGAGTCTTACTGGTACTTAAGGGCCCGTCCGAGGATTGATTCACCCCTCCACTTT
CDR3aa: CAISESYWYLRARPRIDSPLHF

j_gene: TRBJ2-7
abundance: few
d_gene: NA
v_gene: TRBV7-6
CDR3nt: TGTGCCAGCAGCTTAAACCGGGACACGGCCTACGAGCAGTACTTC
CDR3aa: CASSLNRDTAYEQYF

j_gene: TRBJ2-1
abundance: few
d_gene: TRBD2
v_gene: TRBV30
CDR3nt: TGTGCCTGGAGTGTACGTAGCGGGGGCTACAATGAGCAGTTCTTC
CDR3aa: CAWSVRSGGYNEQFF

j_gene: TRBJ2-1
abundance: many
d_gene: NA
v_gene: TRBV7-8
CDR3nt: TGTGCCAGCAGCCCAGCGGTTCCCGGGACATACTACAATGAGCAGTTCTTC
CDR3aa: CASSPAVPGTYYNEQFF

j_gene: TRBJ2-3
abundance: NA
d_gene: NA
v_gene: TRBV20-1
CDR3nt: TGCAGTGCTACGTCTCCCGTGTCCACAGATACGCAGTATTTT
CDR3aa: CSATSPVSTDTQYF

j_gene: TRBJ2-1
abundance: few
d_gene: NA
v_gene: TRBV27
CDR3nt: TGTGCCAGCGCCCCCCAGGCGGCGGGCAATGAGCAGTTCTTC
CDR3aa: CASAPQAAGNEQFF

j_gene: TRBJ2-7
abundance: few
d_gene: NA
v_gene: TRBV5-6
CDR3nt: TGTGCCAGCAGCGGCATGGGACCGGTTTACGAGCAGTACTTC
CDR3aa: CASSGMGPVYEQYF

j_gene: TRBJ2-7
abundance: NA
d_gene: TRBD2
v_gene: TRBV6-1
CDR3nt: TGTGCCAGCAGTACGATTCTAGCGGGACGAAGCTCCTACGAGCAGTACTTC
CDR3aa: CASSTILAGRSSYEQYF

j_gene: TRBJ1-6
abundance: few
d_gene: NA
v_gene: TRBV5-1
CDR3nt: TGCGCCAGCAGTACTATGGGGGGTGGAAATAATTCACCCCTCCACTTT
CDR3aa: CASSTMGGGNNSPLHF

j_gene: TRBJ1-2
abundance: NA
d_gene: NA
v_gene: TRBV28
CDR3nt: TGTGCCAGCAGTTTGGGAGGAACTTTGGGTAACTATGGCTACACCTTC
CDR3aa: CASSLGGTLGNYGYTF

j_gene: TRBJ2-3
abundance: few
d_gene: TRBD2
v_gene: TRBV13
CDR3nt: TGTGCCAGCAGCAGGCCGGGACTAGCGGGAAGCGATACGCAGTATTTT
CDR3aa: CASSRPGLAGSDTQYF

j_gene: TRBJ2-3
abundance: NA
d_gene: NA
v_gene: TRBV20-1
CDR3nt: TGCAGAATTGCGGGTTCCACAGATACGCAGTATTTT
CDR3aa: CRIAGSTDTQYF

j_gene: TRBJ2-7
abundance: NA
d_gene: NA
v_gene: TRBV12-3/TRBV12-4
CDR3nt: TGTGCCAGCAGTTTATATGGGATTCGTAAGGGAACCGAGCAGTACTTC
CDR3aa: CASSLYGIRKGTEQYF

j_gene: TRBJ1-3
abundance: few
d_gene: NA
v_gene: TRBV7-9
CDR3nt: TGTGCCAGCAGCTTACTATCTGGCAACACCATATATTTT
CDR3aa: CASSLLSGNTIYF

j_gene: TRBJ2-4
abundance: few
d_gene: NA
v_gene: TRBV27
CDR3nt: TGTGCCAGCAGTTTAGCGCATGAGGTAGCCAAAAACATTCAGTACTTC
CDR3aa: CASSLAHEVAKNIQYF

j_gene: TRBJ1-1
abundance: few
d_gene: NA
v_gene: TRBV27
CDR3nt: TGTGCCAGCAGAACCACGACAGATCCCAAAAGTCCCGGGCCTGAAGCTTTCTTT
CDR3aa: CASRTTTDPKSPGPEAFF

j_gene: TRBJ2-3
abundance: NA
d_gene: NA
v_gene: TRBV5-1
CDR3nt: TGCGCCAGCAGCTTCGGGAGAGGGACAGATACGCAGTATTTT
CDR3aa: CASSFGRGTDTQYF

j_gene: TRBJ2-2
abundance: NA
d_gene: NA
v_gene: TRBV3-1
CDR3nt: TGTGCCAGCAGCCAAGATGGAGCCTACACCGGGGAGCTGTTTTTT
CDR3aa: CASSQDGAYTGELFF

j_gene: TRBJ2-3
abundance: NA
d_gene: NA
v_gene: TRBV6-5
CDR3nt: TGTGCCAGCAGTTATCTATTAACCCGCACAGATACGCAGTATTTT
CDR3aa: CASSYLLTRTDTQYF

j_gene: TRBJ1-5
abundance: NA
d_gene: TRBD1
v_gene: TRBV5-5
CDR3nt: TGTGCCAGCAGCTTGGGTCCGACAGGGAATCAGCCCCAGCATTTT
CDR3aa: CASSLGPTGNQPQHF

j_gene: TRBJ2-1
abundance: NA
d_gene: TRBD2
v_gene: TRBV29-1
CDR3nt: TGCAGCGGGACTAGTTACAATGAGCAGTTCTTC
CDR3aa: CSGTSYNEQFF

j_gene: TRBJ2-7
abundance: few
d_gene: TRBD1
v_gene: TRBV5-1
CDR3nt: TGCGCCAGTGGGGACAGAAATACCTACGAGCAGTACTTC
CDR3aa: CASGDRNTYEQYF

j_gene: TRBJ2-1
abundance: NA
d_gene: NA
v_gene: TRBV5-6
CDR3nt: TGTGCCAGCAGCTTGGCGGGCGGGCTTGGGTCCTACAATGAGCAGTTCTTC
CDR3aa: CASSLAGGLGSYNEQFF

j_gene: TRBJ2-7
abundance: few
d_gene: NA
v_gene: TRBV6-5
CDR3nt: TGTGCCAGCAGCCCTGAGATAGCGACCTACGAGCAGTACTTC
CDR3aa: CASSPEIATYEQYF

j_gene: TRBJ2-7
abundance: NA
d_gene: TRBD2
v_gene: TRBV7-9
CDR3nt: TGTGCCAGCAGCTTAGTAGCGGGAGGGCCCCGTGCCTACGAGCAGTACTTC
CDR3aa: CASSLVAGGPRAYEQYF

j_gene: TRBJ2-7
abundance: NA
d_gene: NA
v_gene: TRBV7-2
CDR3nt: TGTGCCAGCAGCTTAGAGGCGGAAATCTACGAGCAGTACTTC
CDR3aa: CASSLEAEIYEQYF

j_gene: TRBJ2-2
abundance: NA
d_gene: TRBD2
v_gene: TRBV12-5
CDR3nt: TGTGCTAGCCCCGGTGGCGGGAGGGCCGCGAACACCGGGGAGCTGTTTTTT
CDR3aa: CASPGGGRAANTGELFF

j_gene: TRBJ1-1
abundance: NA
d_gene: NA
v_gene: TRBV20-1
CDR3nt: TGCAGAGCCCCGCGGGGGAGGAAAAGCCGGACTGAAGCTTTCTTT
CDR3aa: CRAPRGRKSRTEAFF

j_gene: TRBJ2-5
abundance: NA
d_gene: NA
v_gene: TRBV3-1
CDR3nt: TGTGCCAGCAGCCAAGATGCGGGGGCCGACAAGACCCAGTACTTC
CDR3aa: CASSQDAGADKTQYF

j_gene: TRBJ2-1
abundance: NA
d_gene: NA
v_gene: TRBV7-9
CDR3nt: TGTGCCAGCAGCATACGGACAGGTGGACTAGGGGATGAGCAGTTCTTC
CDR3aa: CASSIRTGGLGDEQFF

j_gene: TRBJ2-5
abundance: few
d_gene: NA
v_gene: TRBV5-1
CDR3nt: TGCGCCAGCAGCTTGTGGGAAGCGGAGACCCAGTACTTC
CDR3aa: CASSLWEAETQYF

j_gene: TRBJ2-4
abundance: NA
d_gene: NA
v_gene: TRBV4-1
CDR3nt: TGCGCCAGCAGCCATTGGTCGTCAGACATAGCCAAAAACATTCAGTACTTC
CDR3aa: CASSHWSSDIAKNIQYF

j_gene: TRBJ1-2
abundance: NA
d_gene: NA
v_gene: TRBV3-1
CDR3nt: TGTGCCAGCAGCCAAGGTCTCGGGTACTATGGCTACACCTTC
CDR3aa: CASSQGLGYYGYTF